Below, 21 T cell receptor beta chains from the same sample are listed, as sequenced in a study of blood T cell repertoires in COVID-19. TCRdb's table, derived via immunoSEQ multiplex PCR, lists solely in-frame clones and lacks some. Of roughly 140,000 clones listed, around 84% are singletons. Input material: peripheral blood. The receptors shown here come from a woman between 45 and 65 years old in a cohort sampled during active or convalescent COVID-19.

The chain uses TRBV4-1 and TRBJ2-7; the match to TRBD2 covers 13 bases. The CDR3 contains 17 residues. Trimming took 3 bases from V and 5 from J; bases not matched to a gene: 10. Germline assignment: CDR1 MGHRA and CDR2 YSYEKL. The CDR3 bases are TGCGCCAGCAGCCAGGCCGTGGGACTAGCGGGACCCCACGAGCAGTACTTC. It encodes CASSQAVGLAGPHEQYF.

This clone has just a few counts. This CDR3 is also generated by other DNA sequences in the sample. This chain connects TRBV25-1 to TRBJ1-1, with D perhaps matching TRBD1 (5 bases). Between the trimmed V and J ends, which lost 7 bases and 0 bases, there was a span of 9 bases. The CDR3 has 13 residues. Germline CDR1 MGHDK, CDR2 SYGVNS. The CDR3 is CASTDSLNTEAFF. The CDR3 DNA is TGTGCCAGCACAGACAGCTTGAACACTGAAGCTTTCTTT.

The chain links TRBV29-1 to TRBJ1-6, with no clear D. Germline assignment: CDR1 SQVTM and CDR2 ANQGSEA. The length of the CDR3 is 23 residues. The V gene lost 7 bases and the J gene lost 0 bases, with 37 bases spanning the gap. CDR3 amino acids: CSAESQCLRVLLLSSSYNSPLHF. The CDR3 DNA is TGCAGCGCCGAAAGCCAATGCCTACGAGTGCTCCTACTATCGAGCTCCTATAATTCACCCCTCCACTTT. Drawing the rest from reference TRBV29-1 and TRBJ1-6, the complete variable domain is SAVISQKPSRDICQRGTSLTIQCQVDSQVTMMFWYRQQPGQSLTLIATANQGSEATYESGFVIDKFPISRPNLTFSTLTVSNMSPEDSSIYLCSAESQCLRVLLLSSSYNSPLHFGNGTRLTVT.

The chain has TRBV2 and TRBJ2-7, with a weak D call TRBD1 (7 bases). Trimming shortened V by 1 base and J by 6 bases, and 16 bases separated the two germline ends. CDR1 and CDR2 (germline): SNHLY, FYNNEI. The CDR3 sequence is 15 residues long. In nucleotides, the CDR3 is TGTGCCAGCAGTGAAGGAGTCCAGGGGGGTGGCGAGCAGTACTTC. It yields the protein CASSEGVQGGGEQYF.

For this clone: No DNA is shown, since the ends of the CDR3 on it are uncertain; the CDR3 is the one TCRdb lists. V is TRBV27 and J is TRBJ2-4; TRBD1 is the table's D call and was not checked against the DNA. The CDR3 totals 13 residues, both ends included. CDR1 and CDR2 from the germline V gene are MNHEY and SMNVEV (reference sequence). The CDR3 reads CASSWAAGTPAYF.

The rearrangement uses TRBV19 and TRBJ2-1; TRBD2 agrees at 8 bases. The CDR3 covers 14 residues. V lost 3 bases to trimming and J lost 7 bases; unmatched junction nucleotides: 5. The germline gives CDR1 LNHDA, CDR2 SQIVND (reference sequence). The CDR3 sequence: CASSIRSGSNEQFF. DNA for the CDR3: TGTGCCAGTAGTATCCGGAGCGGGAGTAATGAGCAGTTCTTC.

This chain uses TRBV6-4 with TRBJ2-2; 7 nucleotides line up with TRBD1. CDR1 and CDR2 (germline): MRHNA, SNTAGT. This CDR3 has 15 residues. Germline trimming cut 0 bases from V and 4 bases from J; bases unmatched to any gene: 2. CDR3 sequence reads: CASSDSGTATGELFF. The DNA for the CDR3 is TGTGCCAGCAGTGACTCCGGGACAGCCACCGGGGAGCTGTTTTTT.

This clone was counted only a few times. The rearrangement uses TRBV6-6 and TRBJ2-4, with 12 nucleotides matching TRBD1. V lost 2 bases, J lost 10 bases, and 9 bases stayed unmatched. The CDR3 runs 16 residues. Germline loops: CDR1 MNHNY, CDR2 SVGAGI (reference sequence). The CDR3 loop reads CASSYGDRGLDGIQYF. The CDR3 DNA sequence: TGTGCCAGCAGTTACGGGGACAGGGGGCTGGACGGGATTCAGTACTTC.

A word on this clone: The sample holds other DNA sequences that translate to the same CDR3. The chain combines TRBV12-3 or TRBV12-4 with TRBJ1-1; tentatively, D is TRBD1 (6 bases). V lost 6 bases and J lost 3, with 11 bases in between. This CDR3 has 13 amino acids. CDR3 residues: CASSPTGYTEAFF. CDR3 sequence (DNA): TGTGCCAGCAGCCCTACAGGGTACACTGAAGCTTTCTTT.

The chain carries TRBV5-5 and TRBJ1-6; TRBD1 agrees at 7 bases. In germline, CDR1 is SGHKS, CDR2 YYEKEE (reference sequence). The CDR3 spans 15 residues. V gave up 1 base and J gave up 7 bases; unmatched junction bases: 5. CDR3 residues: CASSLSGQVNSPLHF. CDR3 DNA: TGTGCCAGCAGCTTGTCTGGACAGGTGAATTCACCCCTCCACTTT.

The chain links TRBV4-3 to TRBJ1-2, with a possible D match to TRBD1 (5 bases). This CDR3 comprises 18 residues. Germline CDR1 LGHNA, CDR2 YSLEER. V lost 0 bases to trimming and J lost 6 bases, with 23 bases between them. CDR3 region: CASSQEYARGNGGNGYTF. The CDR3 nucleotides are TGCGCCAGCAGCCAAGAGTACGCGCGGGGGAATGGGGGGAATGGCTACACCTTC.

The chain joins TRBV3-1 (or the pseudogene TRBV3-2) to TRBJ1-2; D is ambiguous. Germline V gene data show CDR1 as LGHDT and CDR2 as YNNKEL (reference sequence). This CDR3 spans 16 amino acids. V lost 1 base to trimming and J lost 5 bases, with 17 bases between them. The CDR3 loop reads CASSQGTGGVSYGYTF. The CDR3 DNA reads TGTGCCAGCAGCCAAGGCACGGGAGGAGTGTCTTATGGCTACACCTTC.

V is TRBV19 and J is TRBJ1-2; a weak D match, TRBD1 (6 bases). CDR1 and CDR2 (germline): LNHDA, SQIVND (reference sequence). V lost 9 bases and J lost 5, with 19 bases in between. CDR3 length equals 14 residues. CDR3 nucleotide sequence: TGTGCCAGCCACCCGGGACGGACAGAATATGGCTACACCTTC. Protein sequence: CASHPGRTEYGYTF. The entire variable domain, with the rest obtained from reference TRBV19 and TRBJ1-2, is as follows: DGGITQSPKYLFRKEGQNVTLSCEQNLNHDAMYWYRQDPGQGLRLIYYSQIVNDFQKGDIAEGYSVSREKKESFPLTVTSAQKNPTAFYLCASHPGRTEYGYTFGSGTRLTVV.

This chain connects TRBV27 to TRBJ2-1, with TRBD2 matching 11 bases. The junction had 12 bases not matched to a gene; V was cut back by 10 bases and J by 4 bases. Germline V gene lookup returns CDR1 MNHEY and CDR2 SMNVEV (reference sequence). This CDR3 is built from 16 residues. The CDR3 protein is CATLLAGDPLYNEQFF. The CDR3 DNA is TGTGCCACTTTACTAGCGGGGGATCCCCTTTACAATGAGCAGTTCTTC.

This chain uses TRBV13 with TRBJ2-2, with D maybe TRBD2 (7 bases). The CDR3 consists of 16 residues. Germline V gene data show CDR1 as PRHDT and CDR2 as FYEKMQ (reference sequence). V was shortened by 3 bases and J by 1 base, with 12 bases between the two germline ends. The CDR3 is CASSFSGGQNTGELFF. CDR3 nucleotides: TGTGCCAGCAGCTTTTCGGGGGGCCAGAACACCGGGGAGCTGTTTTTT.

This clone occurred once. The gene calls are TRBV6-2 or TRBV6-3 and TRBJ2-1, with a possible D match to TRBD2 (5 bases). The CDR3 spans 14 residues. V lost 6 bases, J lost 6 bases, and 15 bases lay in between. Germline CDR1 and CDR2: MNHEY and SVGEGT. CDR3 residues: CASSRQSGINEQFF. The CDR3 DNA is TGTGCCAGCAGCAGGCAGTCGGGGATCAATGAGCAGTTCTTC.

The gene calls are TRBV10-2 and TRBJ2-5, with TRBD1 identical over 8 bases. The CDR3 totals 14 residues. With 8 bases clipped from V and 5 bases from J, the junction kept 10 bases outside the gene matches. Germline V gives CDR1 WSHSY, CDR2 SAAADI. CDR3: CASGRTGFSETQYF. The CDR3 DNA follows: TGCGCCAGCGGAAGGACAGGGTTCAGCGAGACCCAGTACTTC.

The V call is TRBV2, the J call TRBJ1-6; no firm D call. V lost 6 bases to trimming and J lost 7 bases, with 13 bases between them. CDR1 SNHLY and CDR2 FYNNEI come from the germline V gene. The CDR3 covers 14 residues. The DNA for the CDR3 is TGTGCCAGCAGCATGGTGGGGAGGAATTCACCCCTCCACTTT. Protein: CASSMVGRNSPLHF.

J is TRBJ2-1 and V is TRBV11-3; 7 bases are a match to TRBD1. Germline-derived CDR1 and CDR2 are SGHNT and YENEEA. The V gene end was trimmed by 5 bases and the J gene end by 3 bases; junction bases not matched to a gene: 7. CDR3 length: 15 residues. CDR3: CASSPSPGGYNEQFF. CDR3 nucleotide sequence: TGTGCCAGCAGCCCCTCCCCAGGGGGCTACAATGAGCAGTTCTTC. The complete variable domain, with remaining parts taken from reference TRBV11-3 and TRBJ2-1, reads EAGVVQSPRYKIIEKKQPVAFWCNPISGHNTLYWYLQNLGQGPELLIRYENEEAVDDSQLPKDRFSAERLKGVDSTLKIQPAELGDSAVYLCASSPSPGGYNEQFFGPGTRLTVL.

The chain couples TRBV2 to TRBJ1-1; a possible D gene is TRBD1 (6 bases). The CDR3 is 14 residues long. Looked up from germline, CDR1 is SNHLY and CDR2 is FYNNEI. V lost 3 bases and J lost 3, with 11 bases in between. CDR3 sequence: CASSEGDNDTEAFF. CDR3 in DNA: TGTGCCAGCAGTGAGGGGGACAACGACACTGAAGCTTTCTTT.

This chain's CDR3 is CSASPGGSHEKLFF. The CDR3 coding sequence is TGCAGTGCTAGTCCGGGGGGGTCTCATGAAAAACTGTTTTTT. The chain recombines TRBV20-1 with TRBJ1-4; weak D call: TRBD1 (5 bases). CDR3 length: 14 amino acids. Germline V gene sequence: CDR1 DFQATT, CDR2 SNEGSKA (reference sequence). Between the trimmed V and J ends, which lost 3 bases and 6 bases, there was a span of 14 bases.